These 13 T cell receptor beta chains came from one sample sequenced in a study of blood T cell repertoires in COVID-19 (dated by TCRdb to 2019 to 2021). Library preparation employed the immunoSEQ multiplex PCR assay. TCRdb stores this immuneACCESS table with in-frame sequences only. Part of the clones is absent; in the studies checked, under half of the shortfall reflects unresolved V genes, and no reason is known for the rest. Here the sample has around 40,000 clones; about 88% occur a single time. The ten largest account for more than 5% of the sample. The sample comprised peripheral blood. The origin of the receptors is a human donor in a cohort sampled during active COVID-19.

The rearrangement joins TRBV27 to TRBJ2-2, with TRBD2 identical over 7 bases. V lost 4 bases and J lost 7; bases outside the gene matches: 3. Germline CDR1 is MNHEY and CDR2 is SMNVEV (reference sequence). The CDR3 covers 13 residues. The CDR3 region is CASSWGGGGELFF. In DNA, the CDR3 is TGTGCCAGCAGTTGGGGGGGAGGCGGGGAGCTGTTTTTT.

This clone has a handful of counts. This chain joins TRBV9 and TRBJ1-2, with 12 bases matching TRBD1. Unmatched junction bases numbered 13, after V lost 6 bases and J lost 7 bases. Germline V gene lookup returns CDR1 SGDLS and CDR2 YYNGEE. The CDR3 spans 16 residues. Here the CDR3 reads CASTPSGTGGGSGYTF. CDR3 coding DNA: TGTGCCAGCACCCCCTCCGGGACAGGGGGCGGGAGTGGCTACACCTTC.

V gene TRBV24-1 combines with J gene TRBJ2-1, with 9 positions matching TRBD2. The CDR3 totals 14 residues. Germline V gene lookup returns CDR1 KGHDR and CDR2 SFDVKD. V was pared by 6 bases and J by 7 bases, with 6 bases of the junction left unmatched. The CDR3 DNA reads as TGTGCCACCAGTATAGCGGGAGCTGGTAATGAGCAGTTCTTC. Its translation is CATSIAGAGNEQFF.

This clone appeared a few times. For the CDR3, the DNA is TGCGCCAGCAGCCAAGAATGGGGCAGTTTTAACTATGGCTACACCTTC. Translation: CASSQEWGSFNYGYTF. The chain joins TRBV4-1 to TRBJ1-2, with D possibly matching TRBD1 (5 bases). The CDR3 runs to 16 residues. The germline V gene has CDR1 MGHRA and CDR2 YSYEKL. Trimming took off 0 bases at V and 1 base at J, with 12 bases between the two ends.

CDR3 DNA: TGTGCCAGCAGGGACAGATCCTACGAGCAGTACTTC. It is translated as CASRDRSYEQYF. The J gene is TRBJ2-7, the V gene TRBV27; D might be TRBD1 (6 bases). This CDR3 is built from 12 residues. V lost 6 bases and J lost 1, with 7 bases in between. Germline loops: CDR1 MNHEY, CDR2 SMNVEV (reference sequence).

The rearrangement joins TRBV12-5 to TRBJ2-6, with 9 bases aligning to TRBD1. The CDR3 covers 19 residues. The trim removed 1 base at V and 1 base at J, leaving 8 bases unmatched. CDR1 LGHNT and CDR2 FRNRAP come from the germline V gene. In DNA form, the CDR3 reads TGTGCTAGTGGTTTGGCCTCCGGGACAGGGCGTTCTGGGGCCAACGTCCTGACTTTC. Amino acid sequence: CASGLASGTGRSGANVLTF.

This clone occurred once. V gene TRBV7-2 combines with J gene TRBJ1-2, with D unresolved. The CDR3 covers 15 residues. The V and J ends lost 1 base and 0 bases respectively, with 9 bases between them. Looked up from germline, CDR1 is SGHTA and CDR2 is FQGNSA. CDR3 sequence (DNA): TGTGCCAGCAGCTTAGGGGCGGGTACTAACTATGGCTACACCTTC. Amino acid sequence: CASSLGAGTNYGYTF.

This sequence joins TRBV5-6 and TRBJ1-1; the D is unclear. The CDR3 is made up of 12 amino acids. V lost 1 base to trimming and J lost 4 bases, with 5 bases between them. Germline V lookup: CDR1 SGHDT, CDR2 YYEEEE. In nucleotides, the CDR3 is TGTGCCAGCAGCTTGTATTTCACTGAAGCTTTCTTT. Its translation is CASSLYFTEAFF.

The rearrangement links TRBV27 to TRBJ2-5, with D possibly being TRBD1 (6 bases). This CDR3 comprises 16 residues. V lost 4 bases and J 2 bases, leaving 17 bases between the germline ends. CDR1 is MNHEY and CDR2 is SMNVEV in the germline V gene (reference sequence). The DNA for the CDR3 is TGTGCCAGCAGTTCGATGGGCTGGACAGTTCAAGAGACCCAGTACTTC. This gives the protein CASSSMGWTVQETQYF.

V is TRBV7-2 and J is TRBJ1-5; 7 bases are a match to TRBD1. Unmatched junction bases numbered 4, after V lost 5 bases and J lost 6 bases. The CDR3 is made up of 13 amino acids. The germline CDR1 and CDR2 sequences are SGHTA and FQGNSA. DNA for the CDR3: TGTGCCAGCAGCACCCAGGGGGTTCAGCCCCAGCATTTT. Protein: CASSTQGVQPQHF.

The CDR3, as DNA: TGCGCCAGCAGCTTGGCCAAGGGGAACTATGGCTACACCTTC. Translation: CASSLAKGNYGYTF. This chain joins TRBV5-1 and TRBJ1-2, with D perhaps TRBD1 (5 bases). Per the germline V gene, CDR1 is SGHRS and CDR2 is YFSETQ. V was cut by 0 bases and J by 2 bases, with 8 bases left in between. The CDR3 consists of 14 residues.

The DNA for the CDR3 is TGCGCCAGCAGCTTGGAAACCCCCGGGGTTTACGAGCAGTACTTC. Translated, it gives CASSLETPGVYEQYF. The rearrangement links TRBV5-1 to TRBJ2-7; D is perhaps TRBD2 (5 bases). Deletions cut 0 bases from V and 4 bases from J, with 14 bases between. This CDR3 contains 15 residues. Germline assignment: CDR1 SGHRS and CDR2 YFSETQ. Filled out from reference TRBV5-1 and TRBJ2-7, the complete variable domain reads KAGVTQTPRYLIKTRGQQVTLSCSPISGHRSVSWYQQTPGQGLQFLFEYFSETQRNKGNFPGRFSGRQFSNSRSEMNVSTLELGDSALYLCASSLETPGVYEQYFGPGTRLTVT.

The chain carries TRBV29-1 and TRBJ2-3, with 8 bases fitting TRBD2. V trimming: 8 bases; J trimming: 1 base; junction bases outside the gene matches: 5. The germline V gene has CDR1 SQVTM and CDR2 ANQGSEA. CDR3 length: 13 residues. The CDR3 DNA is TGCAGCACCCGGGAGGGCGGCACAGATACGCAGTATTTT. Translating it yields CSTREGGTDTQYF.